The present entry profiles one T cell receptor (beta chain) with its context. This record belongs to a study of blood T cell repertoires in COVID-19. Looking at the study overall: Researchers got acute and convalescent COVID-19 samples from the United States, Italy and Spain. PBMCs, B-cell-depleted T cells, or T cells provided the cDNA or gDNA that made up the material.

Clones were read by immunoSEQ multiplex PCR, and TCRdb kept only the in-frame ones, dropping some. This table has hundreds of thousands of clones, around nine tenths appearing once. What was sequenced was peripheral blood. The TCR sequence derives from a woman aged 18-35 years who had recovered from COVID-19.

The DNA for the CDR3 is TGTGCCAGCAGTTTATCGTTCGGCACGGAGAGTGGCTACACCTTC. It specifies CASSLSFGTESGYTF. The chain employs TRBV27 and TRBJ1-2, with D hard to call. Germline V gene data show CDR1 as MNHEY and CDR2 as SMNVEV (reference sequence). The V end was cut by 0 bases, the J end by 7 bases, with 15 bases between. CDR3 length equals 15 residues.